These 14 T cell receptor beta chains came from one sample sequenced in a study of blood T cell repertoires in COVID-19. Repertoires were generated with immunoSEQ multiplex PCR, while TCRdb's copy carries only in-frame clones and drops some. In the table there are over 200,000 clones, more than 90% of which are singletons. Sequences were obtained from peripheral blood. These receptors all stem from a person between 18 and 30 years old with COVID-19, enrolled during active disease.

The genes are TRBV10-3 and TRBJ2-2, with a possible D match to TRBD1 (5 bases). Deletions cut 6 bases from V and 1 base from J, with 12 bases between. The CDR3 length is 15 residues. The V gene's germline CDR1 is ENHRY and CDR2 SYGVKD. The CDR3 DNA follows: TGTGCCATCAGGCCAACCGACAGGAACACCGGGGAGCTGTTTTTT. Protein sequence: CAIRPTDRNTGELFF.

The genes are TRBV5-6 and TRBJ2-2; D is perhaps TRBD2 (6 bases). Germline lookup yields CDR1 SGHDT and CDR2 YYEEEE. CDR3 length equals 16 residues. Trimming took off 0 bases at V and 7 bases at J, with 16 bases between the two ends. CDR3 sequence: CASSLARTTDYGELFF. The CDR3 DNA is TGTGCCAGCAGCTTGGCCAGGACTACGGATTACGGGGAGCTGTTTTTT. Based on the CDR3 plus reference TRBV5-6 and TRBJ2-2, the full variable domain is DAGVTQSPTHLIKTRGQQVTLRCSPKSGHDTVSWYQQALGQGPQFIFQYYEEEERQRGNFPDRFSGHQFPNYSSELNVNALLLGDSALYLCASSLARTTDYGELFFGEGSRLTVL.

V and J are TRBV5-8 and TRBJ1-5, with 8 bases fitting TRBD1. The ends lost 0 bases at V and 5 bases at J; junction bases unmatched: 7. CDR1 and CDR2 (germline): SGHTS, YDEGEE. This CDR3 region has 16 residues. The CDR3 nucleotides read TGTGCCAGCAGCTTGGTCGTCAGGGGGCTATATCAGCCCCAGCATTTT. Amino acid sequence: CASSLVVRGLYQPQHF.

This chain links TRBV15 with TRBJ1-5; D remains unclear. The germline V gene encodes CDR1 LNHNV and CDR2 YYDKDF (reference sequence). The CDR3 covers 15 residues. V lost 0 bases to trimming and J lost 6 bases, with 12 bases between them. The chain's CDR3 is CATSRDHGNGQPQHF. The CDR3, as DNA: TGTGCCACCAGCAGAGATCACGGGAATGGTCAGCCCCAGCATTTT.

The chain combines TRBV5-8 with TRBJ2-7; possibly TRBD1 for D (5 bases). Trimming cost V 1 base and J 2 bases, with 10 bases left between them. The germline gives CDR1 SGHTS, CDR2 YDEGEE. The length of the CDR3 is 14 residues. The CDR3 DNA sequence: TGTGCCAGCAGCTTGCAGGGTCTCACCTACGAGCAGTACTTC. This codes for CASSLQGLTYEQYF.

The chain joins TRBV6-5 to TRBJ2-1; TRBD2 aligns across 12 bases. CDR3 length: 15 residues. V shed 5 bases and J 7 bases; nucleotides not matched to a gene: 6. Germline CDR1 and CDR2: MNHEY and SVGAGI. The CDR3 nucleotides read TGTGCCAGCAGTCCAACTAGCGGGAGGAGGAATGAGCAGTTCTTC. Amino acids: CASSPTSGRRNEQFF.

This clone was seen only a few times. The chain has TRBV28 and TRBJ1-5; D perhaps matches TRBD1 (5 bases). Germline CDR1 and CDR2: MDHEN and SYDVKM. This CDR3 is built from 15 residues. The V and J ends lost 6 bases and 6 bases respectively, with 18 bases between them. The CDR3, as DNA: TGTGCCAGCAGCTTAACCCAGGGAGGTAGTCAGCCCCAGCATTTT. Residues: CASSLTQGGSQPQHF.

This rearrangement joins TRBV12-3 or TRBV12-4 to TRBJ1-1; D uncertain. Trimming took off 5 bases at V and 1 base at J, with 8 bases between the two ends. This CDR3 comprises 13 residues. The CDR3 region has the DNA TGTGCCAGCAGTCCAACAACGAACACTGAAGCTTTCTTT. This translates into CASSPTTNTEAFF.

This clone showed up just once. The V call is TRBV6-2 or TRBV6-3, the J call TRBJ2-3; TRBD2 aligns across 7 bases. The ends lost 0 bases at V and 4 bases at J; junction bases unmatched: 1. Per the germline V gene, CDR1 is MNHEY and CDR2 is SVGEGT. The CDR3 is 14 amino acids. CDR3 in DNA: TGTGCCAGCAGTTACTCTACTAGCGCAGATACGCAGTATTTT. Its protein is CASSYSTSADTQYF.

The rearrangement uses TRBV6-2 or TRBV6-3 and TRBJ2-1; TRBD2 matches 11 bases. V shed 4 bases and J 2 bases; nucleotides not matched to a gene: 1. CDR3 length: 15 amino acids. Germline V gives CDR1 MNHEY, CDR2 SVGEGT. The DNA for the CDR3 is TGTGCCAGCAGTTTGACTAGCGGGACCTACAATGAGCAGTTCTTC. Its protein product is CASSLTSGTYNEQFF.

The J gene is TRBJ2-7, the V gene TRBV19, with a weak D call TRBD1 (6 bases). CDR3 size: 14 residues. V was trimmed by 6 bases and J by 1 base, leaving 13 bases between them. Looked up from germline, CDR1 is LNHDA and CDR2 is SQIVND (reference sequence). The CDR3 nucleotides are TGTGCCAGTAGCCCCACGACAGGATCCTACGAGCAGTACTTC. The encoded protein is CASSPTTGSYEQYF.

This clone occurred a few times. The gene calls are TRBV28 and TRBJ1-5, with 10 bases fitting TRBD1. Germline V gives CDR1 MDHEN, CDR2 SYDVKM. V lost 3 bases, J lost 7 bases, and 3 bases stayed unmatched. The CDR3 runs 14 residues. Here the CDR3 DNA reads TGTGCCAGCAGTTTGGGACAGGGGCACCAGCCCCAGCATTTT. Its translation: CASSLGQGHQPQHF.

The genes are TRBV4-1 and TRBJ2-2; 7 nucleotides match TRBD1. There are 15 residues in the CDR3. Germline CDR1 and CDR2: MGHRA and YSYEKL. J was trimmed by 1 base and V by 4 bases; bases with no gene match: 3. The DNA for the CDR3 is TGCGCCAGCAGCCCCCGACAGGGGAACACCGGGGAGCTGTTTTTT. It encodes CASSPRQGNTGELFF.

The CDR3 sequence: CASSPSGRYLADTQYF. The CDR3 nucleotides are TGTGCCAGCAGCCCAAGCGGGAGGTATTTGGCAGATACGCAGTATTTT. The J gene is TRBJ2-3, the V gene TRBV9, with 9 positions matching TRBD2. The germline gives CDR1 SGDLS, CDR2 YYNGEE. The CDR3 loop spans 16 amino acids. V trimming: 4 bases; J trimming: 4 bases; junction bases outside the gene matches: 10.